Listed here is a single T cell receptor beta chain. This specimen belongs to a study of cytomegalovirus exposure and HLA in healthy donors. The CDR3 totals 14 residues. In germline, CDR1 is MDHEN, CDR2 SYDVKM. V trimming: 3 bases; J trimming: 9 bases; junction bases outside the gene matches: 5. This PCR relied on a set of 60 Vbeta primers and 13 Jbeta primers. The data were produced by immunoSEQ multiplex PCR, yet TCRdb's version contains in-frame clones alone and is incomplete. The sample shows around 180,000 clones, roughly 88% of them seen only once. The TCR originated in a girl aged 2 to 9 in good health and CMV-seropositive. The material sequenced was PBMCs. The chain combines TRBV28 with TRBJ2-1; TRBD2 agrees at 10 bases. This chain's CDR3 is CASSFRASGSEQFF. Written as DNA, the CDR3 is TGTGCCAGCAGTTTTAGGGCTAGCGGGAGTGAGCAGTTCTTC.